The clone carrying this T cell receptor (beta chain) was seen once. Only in-frame clones appear in the TCRdb table, and some are missing; sequencing was by immunoSEQ multiplex PCR. The sample has 150,000 to 200,000 clones; approximately 91% are singletons. The record originates from a study of T cell responses to AZD1222 COVID-19 vaccine. Germline CDR1 is SQVTM and CDR2 is ANQGSEA. V was shortened by 5 bases and J by 4 bases, with 14 bases between the two germline ends. This CDR3 spans 13 amino acids. This clonotype was sampled from an adult who received the AZD1222 COVID-19 vaccine. The sample here was peripheral blood, taken 28 days after the second AZD1222 dose. The chain carries TRBV29-1 and TRBJ1-2; no definite D call. The CDR3 region is CSVLSEHRYGYTF. The DNA for the CDR3 is TGCAGCGTTCTTAGCGAACACCGCTATGGCTACACCTTC.